The 32 T cell receptor beta chains reported below all come from one sample, sequenced in a study of OX40 agonist ivuxolimab in advanced cancers. Some clones are missing from TCRdb's copy, which holds only in-frame ones; the method was immunoSEQ multiplex PCR. The sample yields 70,000 to 85,000 clones, less than 90% seen once. This sample comprised CD4+ or CD8+ T cells sorted from blood, obtained in a trial of the OX40 agonist ivuxolimab. The receptor set was obtained from an adult with an advanced solid tumor such as melanoma, head and neck, liver or kidney cancer.

The chain is built from TRBV6-1 and TRBJ1-1; possibly TRBD1 for D (5 bases). Per the germline V gene, CDR1 is MNHNS and CDR2 is SASEGT. Trimming removed 4 bases at V and 5 bases at J, with 17 bases between. The CDR3 consists of 15 residues. The CDR3 DNA reads as TGTGCCAGCAGTGTCCCCGGGCAGGGTTGGACTGAAGCTTTCTTT. This encodes CASSVPGQGWTEAFF.

V is TRBV10-3 and J is TRBJ2-1; 9 bases align to TRBD2. The ends lost 10 bases at V and 0 bases at J; junction bases unmatched: 13. The CDR3 is 17 residues long. The germline V gene has CDR1 ENHRY and CDR2 SYGVKD. This chain's CDR3 is CATALTSGPNSYNEQFF. For the CDR3, the DNA is TGTGCCACCGCACTTACTAGCGGGCCTAACTCCTACAATGAGCAGTTCTTC.

The chain is built from TRBV2 and TRBJ2-3, with TRBD2 as a possible D gene (5 bases). Trimming removed 2 bases from V and 3 bases from J, with 18 bases in between. The CDR3 extends over 17 amino acids. Germline CDR1 reads SNHLY; CDR2 reads FYNNEI. The CDR3 loop reads CASSERLAAVGTDTQYF. Here the CDR3 DNA reads TGTGCCAGCAGTGAAAGGTTAGCAGCGGTAGGGACAGATACGCAGTATTTT. The full variable domain, with the rest looked up from reference TRBV2 and TRBJ2-3, is EPEVTQTPSHQVTQMGQEVILRCVPISNHLYFYWYRQILGQKVEFLVSFYNNEISEKSEIFDDQFSVERPDGSNFTLKIRSTKLEDSAMYFCASSERLAAVGTDTQYFGPGTRLTVL.

V and J are TRBV6-5 and TRBJ1-4; D is unclear. Deletions cut 5 bases from V and 10 bases from J, with 11 bases between. The germline V gene encodes CDR1 MNHEY and CDR2 SVGAGI. The CDR3 runs 12 residues. CDR3 sequence (DNA): TGTGCCAGCAGTGCGGATCAGCGAAAACTGTTTTTT. Protein product: CASSADQRKLFF.

The CDR3 region is CASSLASGTYEQYF. For the CDR3, the DNA is TGTGCCAGCAGCTTGGCTAGCGGAACCTACGAGCAGTACTTC. This chain connects TRBV13 to TRBJ2-7; 7 bases are a match to TRBD2. J gave up 2 bases and V 3 bases, and 4 bases lay outside the gene matches. Germline V gene sequence: CDR1 PRHDT, CDR2 FYEKMQ (reference sequence). The CDR3 sequence is 14 residues long.

The chain combines TRBV5-1 with TRBJ2-1, with 7 bases that match TRBD2. The CDR3 runs to 15 residues. J was trimmed by 7 bases and V by 0 bases; bases with no gene match: 7. The germline V gene has CDR1 SGHRS and CDR2 YFSETQ. In DNA, the CDR3 is TGCGCCAGCAGCTTGGGGCTCAGCGGGGTAAATGAGCAGTTCTTC. Its protein product is CASSLGLSGVNEQFF.

The J gene is TRBJ1-1, the V gene TRBV7-2; 9 bases agree with TRBD1. This CDR3 is 15 amino acids long. The germline CDR1 and CDR2 sequences are SGHTA and FQGNSA. V dropped 5 bases and J dropped 3; count of bases not matched to a gene: 7. CDR3 in DNA: TGTGCCAGCAGCCTACAGGGGGCGCGGGACACTGAAGCTTTCTTT. It codes for CASSLQGARDTEAFF.

A remark on this clone: Other DNA sequences in the sample encode the same CDR3. The genes are TRBV2 and TRBJ1-6; TRBD1 matches at 7 bases. This CDR3 has 14 residues. Germline V lookup: CDR1 SNHLY, CDR2 FYNNEI. V dropped 6 bases and J dropped 10; count of bases not matched to a gene: 9. CDR3 sequence: CASREQGTGSPLHF. CDR3 DNA sequence: TGTGCCAGCAGGGAACAGGGGACCGGATCACCCCTCCACTTT.

This clone has only one observation. This chain connects TRBV2 to TRBJ1-2; D is ambiguous. Trimming took 4 bases from V and 6 from J, leaving 12 bases between them. Germline V lookup: CDR1 SNHLY, CDR2 FYNNEI. This CDR3 spans 13 amino acids. Here the CDR3 reads CASSVGLLNGYTF. In DNA form, the CDR3 reads TGTGCCAGCAGTGTCGGGTTACTTAATGGCTACACCTTC.

The rearrangement joins TRBV25-1 to TRBJ1-2; 9 bases are shared with TRBD1. V dropped 7 bases and J dropped 8; count of bases not matched to a gene: 17. This CDR3 has 16 amino acids. From germline, CDR1 is MGHDK and CDR2 SYGVNS. CDR3 sequence (DNA): TGTGCCAGCACGCCGGTTCTCGAGGGACAGGGTAGGGGCTACACCTTC. Its translation is CASTPVLEGQGRGYTF.

The chain has TRBV11-3 and TRBJ2-1; 8 positions match TRBD2. The CDR3 runs to 16 residues. J was trimmed by 9 bases and V by 2 bases; bases with no gene match: 12. Germline V CDR1 and CDR2: SGHNT, YENEEA. CDR3 protein: CASSLTQDGGAVEQFF. The CDR3 coding sequence is TGTGCCAGCAGCTTAACGCAGGACGGGGGGGCCGTTGAGCAGTTCTTC.

This clone appeared a single time. V and J are TRBV5-4 and TRBJ2-7; 8 positions agree with TRBD2. V lost 4 bases and J lost 1; bases outside the gene matches: 4. Looked up from germline, CDR1 is SGHNT and CDR2 is YYREEE (reference sequence). This CDR3 contains 14 residues. The DNA of the CDR3 is TGTGCCAGCAGCCCGGGGGGGGTTTCCTACGAGCAGTACTTC. Translation gives CASSPGGVSYEQYF.

This clone was seen only once. The J gene is TRBJ2-5, the V gene TRBV7-9, with no clear D. Looked up from germline, CDR1 is SEHNR and CDR2 is FQNEAQ (reference sequence). The CDR3 has 13 residues. Trimming shortened V by 1 base and J by 5 bases, and 8 bases separated the two germline ends. For the CDR3, the DNA is TGTGCCAGCAGCTTAGGTGGATTCGAGACCCAGTACTTC. Its translation: CASSLGGFETQYF. Looking up the rest from reference TRBV7-9 and TRBJ2-5 gives the full variable domain: DTGVSQNPRHKITKRGQNVTFRCDPISEHNRLYWYRQTLGQGPEFLTYFQNEAQLEKSRLLSDRFSAERPKGSFSTLEIQRTEQGDSAMYLCASSLGGFETQYFGPGTRLLVL.

This clone turned up a few times. J is TRBJ1-6 and V is TRBV7-8, with D perhaps TRBD1 (5 bases). Germline CDR1 and CDR2: SGHVS and FQNEAQ. V dropped 1 base and J dropped 5 bases, with 6 bases sitting between them. The CDR3 has 14 residues. The CDR3 loop is CASSLGGDNSPLHF. CDR3 bases: TGTGCCAGCAGCTTAGGAGGGGATAATTCACCCCTCCACTTT. Drawing the rest from reference TRBV7-8 and TRBJ1-6, the complete variable domain is GAGVSQSPRYKVAKRGQDVALRCDPISGHVSLFWYQQALGQGPEFLTYFQNEAQLDKSGLPSDRFFAERPEGSVSTLKIQRTQQEDSAVYLCASSLGGDNSPLHFGNGTRLTVT.

V and J are TRBV7-9 and TRBJ1-1; D possibly corresponds to TRBD1 (6 bases). Germline assignment: CDR1 SEHNR and CDR2 FQNEAQ (reference sequence). This CDR3 is 17 amino acids long. Between the trimmed V and J ends, which lost 0 bases and 9 bases, there was a span of 23 bases. CDR3 DNA sequence: TGTGCCAGCAGCTTAGCTGGGGGGCAGGGGCCAGGGGCTAAAGCTTTCTTT. Translating it yields CASSLAGGQGPGAKAFF.

The J gene is TRBJ2-1, the V gene TRBV19; TRBD1 aligns across 10 bases. This CDR3 region has 15 residues. V gave up 7 bases and J gave up 5 bases; unmatched junction bases: 8. Germline loops: CDR1 LNHDA, CDR2 SQIVND (reference sequence). CDR3 coding DNA: TGTGCCAGTACCAAGGGACAGGGGAGAAACAATGAGCAGTTCTTC. Its protein product is CASTKGQGRNNEQFF.

This clone was recorded a few times. The rearrangement uses TRBV19 and TRBJ1-2; the D gene is possibly TRBD1 (6 bases). This CDR3 has 13 amino acids. Trimming took 7 bases from V and 4 from J, leaving 13 bases between them. The V gene's germline CDR1 is LNHDA and CDR2 SQIVND (reference sequence). The CDR3 DNA follows: TGTGCCAGTACCTTCAGGGGAGGCTATGGCTACACCTTC. It is translated as CASTFRGGYGYTF.

The chain uses TRBV6-5 and TRBJ2-6; tentatively, D is TRBD1 or TRBD2 (5 bases each). Germline V CDR1 and CDR2: MNHEY, SVGAGI. The V gene lost 0 bases and the J gene lost 2 bases, with 8 bases spanning the gap. This CDR3 is 16 amino acids long. CDR3 coding DNA: TGTGCCAGCAGTTACTCGTGGGGGACTGGGGCCAACGTCCTGACTTTC. This translates into CASSYSWGTGANVLTF.

The chain links TRBV4-1 to TRBJ1-3, with D unclear. The CDR3 spans 17 residues. Germline CDR1 reads MGHRA; CDR2 reads YSYEKL. The V and J ends lost 2 bases and 0 bases respectively, with 14 bases between them. The CDR3 reads CASSQNEQVHSGNTIYF. The DNA of the CDR3 is TGCGCCAGCAGCCAAAACGAGCAGGTACACTCTGGAAACACCATATATTTT.

V gene TRBV6-1 combines with J gene TRBJ2-3; the match to TRBD2 covers 8 bases. The junction had 8 bases not matched to a gene; V was cut back by 2 bases and J by 4 bases. The CDR3 sequence is 16 residues long. CDR1 is MNHNS and CDR2 is SASEGT in the germline V gene. The CDR3 reads CASSERGGRSPDTQYF. The CDR3, as DNA: TGTGCCAGCAGTGAACGGGGGGGAAGGTCTCCAGATACGCAGTATTTT.

This sequence joins TRBV28 and TRBJ1-2; 9 bases match TRBD1. With V trimmed by 3 bases and J by 7 bases, 3 bases remained unmatched. The CDR3 spans 13 residues. CDR1 is MDHEN, CDR2 SYDVKM, per germline. The CDR3 loop reads CASSFGDRAGYTF. The CDR3 region has the DNA TGTGCCAGCAGTTTCGGGGACAGGGCTGGCTACACCTTC.

The V and J genes are TRBV7-3 and TRBJ2-1; 8 positions match TRBD1. The trim removed 4 bases at V and 10 bases at J, leaving 9 bases unmatched. Germline CDR1 and CDR2: SGHTA and FQGTGA. CDR3 length: 14 residues. The CDR3 DNA reads as TGTGCCAGCAGCTCCAGGACAGGGAAGGAGGAGCAGTTCTTC. It yields the protein CASSSRTGKEEQFF.

The J gene is TRBJ2-5, the V gene TRBV5-1; no firm D call. V was trimmed by 3 bases and J by 0 bases, leaving 12 bases between them. The CDR3 runs to 15 residues. The germline gives CDR1 SGHRS, CDR2 YFSETQ. The CDR3 DNA follows: TGCGCCAGCAGCTCGAATAGCCCGTACCAAGAGACCCAGTACTTC. This encodes CASSSNSPYQETQYF.

This clone was observed once. The J gene is TRBJ2-7, the V gene TRBV6-4; either TRBD1 or TRBD2 may supply D (5 bases each). Trimming pared 6 bases from V and 3 bases from J, leaving 15 bases between. Germline loops: CDR1 MRHNA, CDR2 SNTAGT. The CDR3 loop spans 14 amino acids. The CDR3: CASRNRGRLYEQYF. As DNA, the CDR3 is TGTGCCAGCAGGAACCGGGGCCGCCTCTACGAGCAGTACTTC.

This sequence joins TRBV5-5 and TRBJ2-1, with 10 bases that match TRBD2. This CDR3 is built from 14 residues. Unmatched junction bases numbered 4, after V lost 0 bases and J lost 10 bases. Germline V lookup: CDR1 SGHKS, CDR2 YYEKEE (reference sequence). This CDR3 is CASSLAQRGGEQFF. The CDR3 DNA is TGTGCCAGCAGCTTGGCGCAGCGGGGGGGCGAGCAGTTCTTC.

The chain combines TRBV18 with TRBJ1-3; D unclear. The V and J ends lost 2 bases and 6 bases respectively, with 11 bases between them. The CDR3 consists of 14 residues. Germline values: CDR1 KGHSH, CDR2 LQKENI. CDR3 sequence: CASSPGVYENTIYF. CDR3 coding DNA: TGTGCCAGCTCACCAGGGGTGTACGAAAACACCATATATTTT.

In this sample, this clone turned up once. The chain joins TRBV19 to TRBJ1-5; 7 nucleotides match TRBD1. Germline lookup yields CDR1 LNHDA and CDR2 SQIVND (reference sequence). V dropped 4 bases and J dropped 4; count of bases not matched to a gene: 1. The CDR3 sequence is 13 residues long. Here the CDR3 DNA reads TGTGCCAGTAGTACGACAGGGAATCAGCCCCAGCATTTT. Translation gives CASSTTGNQPQHF.

The gene calls are TRBV28 and TRBJ2-1; 8 bases are shared with TRBD2. With V trimmed by 7 bases and J by 0 bases, 11 bases remained unmatched. The CDR3 has 17 amino acids. Germline values: CDR1 MDHEN, CDR2 SYDVKM. CDR3 amino acids: CASTLPGLGSSYNEQFF. CDR3 sequence (DNA): TGTGCCAGCACCTTACCGGGACTAGGGAGCTCCTACAATGAGCAGTTCTTC.

CDR3 nucleotides: TGTGCCAGCAGCGTCCAATCAAGGAGCGGAGAGACCCAGTACTTC. Its protein is CASSVQSRSGETQYF. The gene calls are TRBV9 and TRBJ2-5; possible D gene TRBD2, 5 bases. CDR1 is SGDLS and CDR2 is YYNGEE in the germline V gene. This CDR3 has 15 amino acids. The V end was cut by 2 bases, the J end by 4 bases, with 15 bases between.

The CDR3: CATSRPRETQYF. The CDR3 DNA reads TGTGCCACCAGCAGACCCAGGGAGACCCAGTACTTC. The chain has TRBV15 and TRBJ2-5, with D uncertain. The CDR3 spans 12 residues. V lost 2 bases, J lost 5 bases, and 6 bases lay in between. Looked up from germline, CDR1 is LNHNV and CDR2 is YYDKDF (reference sequence).

This clone was counted between two and nine times. The gene calls are TRBV7-8 and TRBJ2-3; D is ambiguous. From germline, CDR1 is SGHVS and CDR2 FQNEAQ. Trimming shortened V by 3 bases and J by 0 bases, and 7 bases separated the two germline ends. The length of the CDR3 is 14 residues. The CDR3 loop reads CASSFITSTDTQYF. The DNA of the CDR3 is TGTGCCAGCAGCTTCATTACTAGCACAGATACGCAGTATTTT.

This clone was observed a handful of times. This chain's CDR3 is CASRDANTGELFF. The CDR3 DNA sequence: TGCGCCAGCAGGGACGCGAACACCGGGGAGCTGTTTTTT. V and J are TRBV5-1 and TRBJ2-2, with no clear D. Trimming pared 5 bases from V and 0 bases from J, leaving 5 bases between. CDR1 is SGHRS and CDR2 is YFSETQ in the germline V gene. The CDR3 covers 13 residues.